This T cell receptor beta chain was identified in a study of blood T cell repertoires in COVID-19. Study background: COVID-19 samples, acute and convalescent, were from the United States, Italy and Spain. T cells, B-cell-depleted T cells, or PBMCs provided the cDNA or gDNA that served as material.

Trimming stripped 5 bases from V and 2 bases from J, with 6 bases between. CDR1 is SGHTA and CDR2 is FQGNSA in the germline V gene. This CDR3 contains 12 residues. The repertoire was sequenced with immunoSEQ multiplex PCR; TCRdb's copy has only in-frame clones and lacks some. Among roughly 14,000 clones listed, roughly 92% were seen once. Sequencing was carried out using peripheral blood. The clonotype was recovered from a human donor with active COVID-19. The donor label of this sample is uncertain. This chain connects TRBV7-2 to TRBJ1-2; D unresolved. For the CDR3, the DNA is TGTGCCAGCAGCCCCGGGAACTATGGCTACACCTTC. This translates into CASSPGNYGYTF.